One sample yielded the 20 T cell receptor beta chains listed below, sequenced in a study of memory CD4+ T cells and cytomegalovirus serostatus. Single viable CD3+CD4+CD8-CD45RO+ cells were sorted as the memory CD4+ T cells. Repertoires were generated with immunoSEQ multiplex PCR, while TCRdb's copy carries only in-frame clones and drops some. The repertoire holds tens of thousands of clones, with over 65% as singletons. Specimen: memory CD4+ T cells from blood. The receptors originated from an adult in good health and CMV-seronegative.

The table lists this clone with a count of one. CDR3 sequence reads: CASSLGGTGDYEQYF. As DNA, the CDR3 is TGCGCCAGCAGCTTGGGTGGGACAGGGGACTACGAGCAGTACTTC. The rearrangement links TRBV5-1 to TRBJ2-7, with 10 bases matching TRBD1. The CDR3 loop spans 15 amino acids. Germline values: CDR1 SGHRS, CDR2 YFSETQ. V shed 0 bases and J 3 bases; nucleotides not matched to a gene: 3.

The chain couples TRBV5-1 to TRBJ1-5, with D hard to call. Germline-derived CDR1 and CDR2 are SGHRS and YFSETQ. V was shortened by 0 bases and J by 4 bases, with 8 bases between the two germline ends. The CDR3 spans 14 residues. CDR3 region: CASSLEFGNQPQHF. In DNA form, the CDR3 reads TGCGCCAGCAGCTTGGAATTTGGGAATCAGCCCCAGCATTTT.

The chain employs TRBV11-3 and TRBJ2-7; no definite D call. Between the trimmed V and J ends, which lost 0 bases and 4 bases, there was a span of 7 bases. Germline CDR1 and CDR2: SGHNT and YENEEA. This CDR3 is built from 13 residues. The CDR3 sequence is CASSLETFYEQYF. In nucleotides, the CDR3 is TGTGCCAGCAGCTTAGAGACCTTTTACGAGCAGTACTTC.

This chain joins TRBV2 and TRBJ2-2; D call uncertain. This CDR3 is 14 amino acids long. Trimming removed 3 bases at V and 2 bases at J, with 7 bases between. Germline values: CDR1 SNHLY, CDR2 FYNNEI. CDR3 coding DNA: TGTGCCAGCAGTGATCAGATTAACACCGGGGAGCTGTTTTTT. Protein: CASSDQINTGELFF.

This rearrangement joins TRBV7-2 to TRBJ1-1; 8 nucleotides match TRBD1. Germline trimming cut 5 bases from V and 2 bases from J; bases unmatched to any gene: 7. Germline V gene lookup returns CDR1 SGHTA and CDR2 FQGNSA. CDR3 length equals 15 residues. DNA of the CDR3: TGTGCCAGCAGCCCGGACAGGGACTTAAACACTGAAGCTTTCTTT. This encodes CASSPDRDLNTEAFF. The variable domain in full, completed from reference TRBV7-2 and TRBJ1-1, reads GAGVSQSPSNKVTEKGKDVELRCDPISGHTALYWYRQSLGQGLEFLIYFQGNSAPDKSGLPSDRFSAERTGGSVSTLTIQRTQQEDSAVYLCASSPDRDLNTEAFFGQGTRLTVV.

The chain links TRBV5-1 to TRBJ1-1; D remains ambiguous. The CDR3 consists of 14 residues. V was trimmed by 2 bases and J by 6 bases, leaving 14 bases between them. Germline loops: CDR1 SGHRS, CDR2 YFSETQ. The CDR3: CASSLSSYAPEAFF. The CDR3 DNA follows: TGCGCCAGCAGCTTATCGAGTTATGCCCCTGAAGCTTTCTTT. Supplemented by reference TRBV5-1 and TRBJ1-1, the full variable domain reads KAGVTQTPRYLIKTRGQQVTLSCSPISGHRSVSWYQQTPGQGLQFLFEYFSETQRNKGNFPGRFSGRQFSNSRSEMNVSTLELGDSALYLCASSLSSYAPEAFFGQGTRLTVV.

CDR3 sequence reads: CAISESGQPQHF. The CDR3 DNA follows: TGTGCCATCAGTGAGAGTGGTCAGCCCCAGCATTTT. This chain connects TRBV10-3 to TRBJ1-5; no firm D call. The ends were cut back, 2 bases at V and 6 bases at J, with 5 bases in the middle. Germline CDR1 ENHRY, CDR2 SYGVKD. This CDR3 has 12 amino acids.

The V gene is TRBV4-1, the J gene TRBJ2-2, with D possibly being TRBD1 or TRBD2 (6 bases each). This CDR3 has 15 amino acids. V was pared by 4 bases and J by 7 bases, with 16 bases between. CDR1 is MGHRA and CDR2 is YSYEKL in the germline V gene. CDR3 amino acids: CASSLEGGPRGELFF. In DNA, the CDR3 is TGCGCCAGCAGCCTCGAGGGGGGTCCCCGCGGGGAGCTGTTTTTT.

The chain links TRBV6-1 to TRBJ1-1; unclear D gene. Germline CDR1 reads MNHNS; CDR2 reads SASEGT. The CDR3 has 13 amino acids. V dropped 6 bases and J dropped 0 bases, with 8 bases sitting between them. In DNA, the CDR3 is TGTGCCAGCAGGTTGGACTTGAACACTGAAGCTTTCTTT. Translation gives CASRLDLNTEAFF.

This clone was seen just once. The J gene is TRBJ1-1, the V gene TRBV7-2; TRBD1 might be the D (5 bases). The CDR3 loop spans 16 amino acids. Trimming shortened V by 3 bases and J by 3 bases, and 17 bases separated the two germline ends. Germline assignment: CDR1 SGHTA and CDR2 FQGNSA. CDR3 residues: CASSFGAGNGHTEAFF. CDR3 nucleotide sequence: TGTGCCAGCAGCTTTGGGGCAGGGAACGGACACACTGAAGCTTTCTTT.

V and J are TRBV7-2 and TRBJ2-7, with TRBD1 as a possible D gene (6 bases). This CDR3 contains 15 residues. Germline assignment: CDR1 SGHTA and CDR2 FQGNSA. V was trimmed by 5 bases and J by 0 bases, leaving 14 bases between them. CDR3 bases: TGTGCCAGCAGCAAGGACAGTGGGTTCTCCTACGAGCAGTACTTC. This sequence encodes CASSKDSGFSYEQYF.

By share, this clone ranks as medium-sized (0.01 to 0.1%). DNA of the CDR3: TGTGCCAGCCGGATGGGGTCAGATTATCAGCCCCAGCATTTT. Translated: CASRMGSDYQPQHF. This chain links TRBV2 with TRBJ1-5, with D unresolved. This CDR3 region has 14 residues. The germline gives CDR1 SNHLY, CDR2 FYNNEI. V lost 8 bases and J lost 5, with 16 bases in between.

In this sample, this clone turned up a few times. The gene calls are TRBV5-1 and TRBJ1-1; D uncertain. The CDR3 is 16 residues long. Trimming stripped 6 bases from V and 1 base from J, with 19 bases between. Germline loops: CDR1 SGHRS, CDR2 YFSETQ. The CDR3 reads CASTPRMRTENTEAFF. CDR3 DNA sequence: TGCGCCAGCACCCCGAGGATGAGGACGGAGAACACTGAAGCTTTCTTT.

Notes on this clone: At one of its ends the junction is not consistent with the germline gene, which may arise from a read error. The chain joins TRBV5-8 to TRBJ2-7, with D perhaps matching TRBD1 or TRBD2 (7 bases each). Germline CDR1 SGHTS, CDR2 YDEGEE. CDR3 length: 8 amino acids. The CDR3: CAPRGGGF. CDR3 bases: TGTGCCCCCAGGGGGGGCGGCTTC.

J is TRBJ1-6 and V is TRBV6-5, with D possibly being TRBD1 (5 bases). CDR3 length equals 14 residues. In germline, CDR1 is MNHEY, CDR2 SVGAGI. V was cut by 0 bases and J by 11 bases, with 11 bases left in between. The DNA for the CDR3 is TGTGCCAGCAGTTACTCAGGGACCCAAACACCCCTCCACTTT. It translates to CASSYSGTQTPLHF.

The chain combines TRBV7-3 with TRBJ2-3, with a weak D call TRBD2 (7 bases). The CDR3 totals 15 residues. V lost 3 bases and J 5 bases, leaving 15 bases between the germline ends. Per the germline V gene, CDR1 is SGHTA and CDR2 is FQGTGA. CDR3 in amino acids: CASSFGGALGDTQYF. DNA of the CDR3: TGTGCCAGCAGCTTTGGGGGGGCTTTAGGAGATACGCAGTATTTT.

This clone has just one count. This CDR3 is CASTGLQGSQPQHF. CDR3 in DNA: TGTGCCAGTACCGGGCTTCAGGGATCTCAGCCCCAGCATTTT. The rearrangement links TRBV19 to TRBJ1-5; tentatively, D is TRBD1 (5 bases). The CDR3 runs to 14 residues. CDR1 is LNHDA, CDR2 SQIVND, per germline (reference sequence). The V end lost 7 bases, the J end lost 6 bases, and 16 bases lay between the germline ends.

The chain combines TRBV5-6 with TRBJ1-4; TRBD1 might be the D (5 bases). CDR1 and CDR2 from the germline V gene are SGHDT and YYEEEE. The CDR3 spans 14 residues. Trimming pared 1 base from V and 7 bases from J, leaving 11 bases between. Here the CDR3 DNA reads TGTGCCAGCAGCTTGTGGGGGTTCGGTGAAAAACTGTTTTTT. This encodes CASSLWGFGEKLFF. Together with reference TRBV5-6 and TRBJ1-4, the CDR3 gives the full variable domain: DAGVTQSPTHLIKTRGQQVTLRCSPKSGHDTVSWYQQALGQGPQFIFQYYEEEERQRGNFPDRFSGHQFPNYSSELNVNALLLGDSALYLCASSLWGFGEKLFFGSGTQLSVL.

The chain joins TRBV5-1 to TRBJ2-3; D may be TRBD1 or TRBD2 (5 bases each). V lost 3 bases and J 2 bases, leaving 13 bases between the germline ends. Germline assignment: CDR1 SGHRS and CDR2 YFSETQ. The CDR3 consists of 15 residues. The CDR3 coding sequence is TGCGCCAGCAGCTCCTCCGGGACCCACACAGATACGCAGTATTTT. It encodes CASSSSGTHTDTQYF.

As concerns this clone: Other DNA sequences from this sample encode an identical CDR3 as well. The chain combines TRBV28 with TRBJ1-3; possible D gene TRBD1, 5 bases. Trimming left V 6 bases short and J 0 bases short, with 9 bases between. Germline assignment: CDR1 MDHEN and CDR2 SYDVKM. The CDR3 sequence is 14 residues long. The CDR3 nucleotides read TGTGCCAGCAGGCAGGGACTCTCTGGAAACACCATATATTTT. It encodes CASRQGLSGNTIYF.